These 29 T cell receptor beta chains came from one sample sequenced in a study of Ad26.COV2.S vaccination and SARS-CoV-2 variants. The treatment here: around 19 received Ad26.COV2.S at low or high dose, single or two shots; roughly five received placebo; per-sample allocation not given. Sample collection was performed on day 63 after the first vaccine or placebo injection. Generated by immunoSEQ multiplex PCR, the TCRdb table keeps only in-frame clones and is missing some. The sample includes 450,000 to 550,000 clones, roughly 87% of them seen just once. The material was peripheral blood, obtained in a trial of Ad26.COV2.S vaccine versus placebo. The receptor set was obtained from a person aged 18-60 years who received the Ad26.COV2.S COVID-19 vaccine or a placebo.

Here the CDR3 reads CASTSSREDAGNTIYF. The CDR3 bases are TGTGCCAGCACCTCGTCGAGGGAGGACGCTGGAAACACCATATATTTT. J is TRBJ1-3 and V is TRBV28; D unresolved. This CDR3 is built from 16 residues. The germline V and J ends were trimmed by 7 bases and 2 bases, with 18 bases remaining between them. Germline V CDR1 and CDR2: MDHEN, SYDVKM.

This clone has a single count. This chain links TRBV7-2 with TRBJ2-3; 8 bases map to TRBD2. V lost 5 bases to trimming and J lost 0 bases; unmatched junction nucleotides: 7. Germline assignment: CDR1 SGHTA and CDR2 FQGNSA. CDR3 length: 16 residues. In nucleotides, the CDR3 is TGTGCCAGCAGCCGGGGGGCTAGCGGGAGCACAGATACGCAGTATTTT. This sequence encodes CASSRGASGSTDTQYF.

The CDR3 region has the DNA TGTGCCAGTTCTTACAGGGGGGGCTCCTACGAGCAGTACTTC. Its protein is CASSYRGGSYEQYF. The chain links TRBV19 to TRBJ2-7; a weak D match, TRBD1 (8 bases). Looked up from germline, CDR1 is LNHDA and CDR2 is SQIVND (reference sequence). The germline V and J ends were trimmed by 8 bases and 0 bases, with 14 bases remaining between them. The CDR3 is made up of 14 amino acids.

This chain joins TRBV28 and TRBJ1-2, with D tentatively TRBD1 (5 bases). The CDR3 length is 15 residues. V was clipped by 3 bases and J by 9 bases, with 20 bases between them. The germline CDR1 and CDR2 sequences are MDHEN and SYDVKM. CDR3 residues: CASSFGGVRRMSYTF. DNA of the CDR3: TGTGCCAGCAGTTTCGGGGGGGTCCGACGGATGAGCTACACCTTC.

The chain's CDR3 is CASSFLASGVGQSYGYTF. In nucleotides, the CDR3 is TGCGCCAGCAGCTTTCTTGCTTCGGGGGTTGGGCAGAGCTATGGCTACACCTTC. The chain is built from TRBV5-1 and TRBJ1-2, with TRBD1 as a possible D gene (5 bases). The V end was cut by 2 bases, the J end by 4 bases, with 24 bases between. Germline V gene sequence: CDR1 SGHRS, CDR2 YFSETQ. CDR3 length equals 18 residues.

V is TRBV5-3 and J is TRBJ2-3; 7 bases are shared with TRBD2. TRBV5-3 is sorted into the ORF group, with uncertain function. This CDR3 is built from 13 residues. Trimming took 4 bases from V and 5 from J; bases not matched to a gene: 4. The CDR3 spells CARSREDKDTQYF. The CDR3 DNA reads as TGTGCCAGAAGCCGGGAGGATAAAGATACGCAGTATTTT.

In this sample, this clone turned up once. This chain connects TRBV19 to TRBJ2-7, with D perhaps matching TRBD1 (6 bases). The CDR3 totals 13 residues. From germline, CDR1 is LNHDA and CDR2 SQIVND (reference sequence). With 3 bases removed from V and 5 bases from J, the gap between germline ends came to 11 bases. CDR3 region: CASSINRAHEQYF. CDR3 DNA sequence: TGTGCCAGTAGTATCAACAGGGCCCACGAGCAGTACTTC.

V is TRBV2 and J is TRBJ2-5, with D possibly being TRBD2 (5 bases). V dropped 4 bases and J dropped 7 bases, with 13 bases sitting between them. In germline, CDR1 is SNHLY, CDR2 FYNNEI. The length of the CDR3 is 13 residues. The CDR3 reads CASSVDPAGTQYF. The DNA of the CDR3 is TGTGCCAGCAGTGTGGACCCGGCGGGGACCCAGTACTTC. The full variable domain, its missing parts supplied by reference TRBV2 and TRBJ2-5, is EPEVTQTPSHQVTQMGQEVILRCVPISNHLYFYWYRQILGQKVEFLVSFYNNEISEKSEIFDDQFSVERPDGSNFTLKIRSTKLEDSAMYFCASSVDPAGTQYFGPGTRLLVL.

V usage is TRBV11-3 and J usage is TRBJ2-7; 7 nucleotides align to TRBD1. V lost 3 bases, J lost 6 bases, and 5 bases stayed unmatched. The CDR3 has 13 residues. Germline CDR1 SGHNT, CDR2 YENEEA. CDR3 bases: TGTGCCAGCAGCTTCCGACAGGGAACCGAGCAGTACGTC. This translates into CASSFRQGTEQYV.

The chain carries TRBV7-8 and TRBJ1-2, with no clear D. Deletions cut 0 bases from V and 3 bases from J, with 5 bases between. CDR3 length: 13 amino acids. In germline, CDR1 is SGHVS, CDR2 FQNEAQ. The CDR3 spells CASSLARHYGYTF. Written as DNA, the CDR3 is TGTGCCAGCAGCTTAGCTCGCCACTATGGCTACACCTTC.

The rearrangement links TRBV19 to TRBJ2-7, with D perhaps given as TRBD1 or TRBD2 (5 bases each). This CDR3 spans 15 amino acids. V lost 5 bases to trimming and J lost 0 bases, with 14 bases between them. Germline lookup yields CDR1 LNHDA and CDR2 SQIVND (reference sequence). The CDR3 region is CASSLTGTPSYEQYF. The CDR3 bases are TGTGCCAGTAGTTTAACCGGGACCCCCTCCTACGAGCAGTACTTC.

The chain is built from TRBV2 and TRBJ1-1; weak D call: TRBD1 (5 bases). V lost 7 bases and J 0 bases, leaving 12 bases between the germline ends. This CDR3 is built from 14 residues. CDR1 and CDR2 from the germline V gene are SNHLY and FYNNEI. CDR3 nucleotides: TGTGCCAGCACCAAGACAGCCATGAACACTGAAGCTTTCTTT. Translating it yields CASTKTAMNTEAFF.

This clone has just one count. V is TRBV13 and J is TRBJ1-6; TRBD1 matches at 7 bases. CDR1 PRHDT and CDR2 FYEKMQ come from the germline V gene (reference sequence). The CDR3 is 15 amino acids. After removal of 4 bases from V and 1 base from J, the junction contained 1 base not matched to a gene. The CDR3 protein is CASSYRGSYNSPLHF. The CDR3 DNA reads as TGTGCCAGCAGCTACAGGGGATCCTATAATTCACCCCTCCACTTT.

This chain uses TRBV5-1 with TRBJ2-5; D not certain. The length of the CDR3 is 13 residues. The V and J ends lost 0 bases and 5 bases respectively, with 8 bases between them. Germline V gene data show CDR1 as SGHRS and CDR2 as YFSETQ. CDR3 nucleotide sequence: TGCGCCAGCAGCTTGGTTAATGGGGAGACCCAGTACTTC. Its protein product is CASSLVNGETQYF.

V is TRBV3-1 (or the pseudogene TRBV3-2) and J is TRBJ1-3; TRBD1 matches at 11 bases. V lost 4 bases to trimming and J lost 3 bases; unmatched junction nucleotides: 8. This CDR3 comprises 17 residues. Per the germline V gene, CDR1 is LGHDT and CDR2 is YNNKEL (reference sequence). CDR3: CASSRRTGGYFGNTIYF. In DNA form, the CDR3 reads TGTGCCAGCAGCCGACGGACAGGGGGCTATTTTGGAAACACCATATATTTT.

The V call is TRBV15, the J call TRBJ2-1, with D possibly matching TRBD2 (6 bases). Germline V gene data show CDR1 as LNHNV and CDR2 as YYDKDF (reference sequence). The V gene lost 3 bases and the J gene lost 8 bases, with 17 bases spanning the gap. This CDR3 comprises 15 residues. CDR3 loop: CATSRYGGGGYEQFF. CDR3 DNA sequence: TGTGCCACCAGCAGGTACGGGGGTGGAGGCTATGAGCAGTTCTTC.

The chain joins TRBV6-2 or TRBV6-3 to TRBJ2-3; D may be TRBD1 (5 bases). Trimming took off 2 bases at V and 6 bases at J, with 12 bases between the two ends. Germline assignment: CDR1 MNHEY and CDR2 SVGEGT. The CDR3 has 14 residues. CDR3: CASSYLQGRDTQYF. In DNA, the CDR3 is TGTGCCAGCAGTTACCTCCAGGGAAGGGATACGCAGTATTTT.

This sequence joins TRBV11-3 and TRBJ2-5; D unresolved. The ends were cut back, 3 bases at V and 3 bases at J, with 8 bases in the middle. In germline, CDR1 is SGHNT, CDR2 YENEEA. The length of the CDR3 is 13 residues. The CDR3 region is CASSFPEKETQYF. In DNA form, the CDR3 reads TGTGCCAGCAGCTTCCCAGAAAAAGAGACCCAGTACTTC.

The rearrangement joins TRBV5-6 to TRBJ2-5; D not certain. V lost 1 base and J lost 2, with 12 bases in between. Germline values: CDR1 SGHDT, CDR2 YYEEEE. CDR3 length: 15 amino acids. In nucleotides, the CDR3 is TGTGCCAGCAGCTTGTCAAGGGAAGGGCAAGAGACCCAGTACTTC. Protein: CASSLSREGQETQYF.

The gene calls are TRBV4-2 and TRBJ1-2, with D possibly being TRBD1 (5 bases). The germline CDR1 and CDR2 sequences are LGHNA and YNFKEQ. V dropped 2 bases and J dropped 5 bases, with 18 bases sitting between them. The CDR3 contains 16 residues. In DNA form, the CDR3 reads TGTGCCAGCAGCCAATCTGGGACGGCCTTTACATATGGCTACACCTTC. Its translation: CASSQSGTAFTYGYTF.

V usage is TRBV7-3 and J usage is TRBJ2-1; either TRBD1 or TRBD2 may fit D (7 bases each). The CDR3 is 13 amino acids. V was shortened by 8 bases and J by 8 bases, with 16 bases between the two germline ends. The germline V gene has CDR1 SGHTA and CDR2 FQGTGA. Here the CDR3 DNA reads TGTGCCAGCGGGAGGGGGCTAACAGATGAGCAGTTCTTC. This sequence encodes CASGRGLTDEQFF.

The chain is built from TRBV6-6 and TRBJ2-3; 9 nucleotides match TRBD2. This CDR3 region has 14 residues. Germline CDR1 reads MNHNY; CDR2 reads SVGAGI (reference sequence). The V segment lost 7 bases and the J segment 4 bases; nucleotides outside the gene matches: 6. The CDR3 reads CASTIAGVPDTQYF. The CDR3, as DNA: TGTGCCAGCACCATAGCGGGAGTCCCAGATACGCAGTATTTT.

The chain has TRBV24-1 and TRBJ2-5; TRBD2 matches at 10 bases. The CDR3 loop spans 14 amino acids. Germline CDR1 and CDR2: KGHDR and SFDVKD. V dropped 5 bases and J dropped 5; count of bases not matched to a gene: 4. Here the CDR3 reads CATSGPSGGETQYF. The DNA of the CDR3 is TGTGCCACCAGTGGGCCTAGCGGGGGTGAGACCCAGTACTTC.

The chain links TRBV4-3 to TRBJ1-1; no clear D gene. CDR1 and CDR2 (germline): LGHNA, YSLEER. The CDR3 contains 15 residues. V was pared by 5 bases and J by 5 bases, with 18 bases between. The CDR3 region is CASSAGELGETEAFF. Written as DNA, the CDR3 is TGCGCCAGCAGCGCAGGAGAGCTGGGCGAGACTGAAGCTTTCTTT.

This sequence joins TRBV4-3 and TRBJ1-2; possibly TRBD1 for D (5 bases). Trimming removed 2 bases at V and 2 bases at J, with 6 bases between. Germline V gene lookup returns CDR1 LGHNA and CDR2 YSLEER. The CDR3 contains 13 residues. The CDR3 is CASSQRDNYGYTF. CDR3 nucleotide sequence: TGCGCCAGCAGCCAAAGGGACAACTATGGCTACACCTTC.

The chain carries TRBV18 and TRBJ2-7; 8 bases line up with TRBD1. Germline loops: CDR1 KGHSH, CDR2 LQKENI. The CDR3 has 13 amino acids. V was pared by 8 bases and J by 12 bases, with 15 bases of the junction left unmatched. The CDR3 nucleotides read TGTGCCAGCCAGATAACCCCGGCGGACAGGGCGTACTTC. Protein sequence: CASQITPADRAYF.

CDR3 nucleotide sequence: TGTGCCAGCAGCCAAGAGTACAGCTCAGGCTATGGCTACACCTTC. Protein: CASSQEYSSGYGYTF. The rearrangement joins TRBV4-2 to TRBJ1-2; D call uncertain. The CDR3 loop spans 15 amino acids. Trimming cost V 0 bases and J 4 bases, with 12 bases left between them. CDR1 LGHNA and CDR2 YNFKEQ come from the germline V gene.

V is TRBV7-2 and J is TRBJ2-7; 8 bases line up with TRBD2. Germline trimming cut 5 bases from V and 6 bases from J; bases unmatched to any gene: 12. The CDR3 is 15 amino acids. Germline V lookup: CDR1 SGHTA, CDR2 FQGNSA. CDR3 nucleotide sequence: TGTGCCAGCAGCGAATCTAGCGGGTGGGGAGGCGAGCAGTACGTC. Amino acid sequence: CASSESSGWGGEQYV.

The sample holds one count of this clone. The chain has TRBV28 and TRBJ1-5; 7 nucleotides line up with TRBD1. CDR3 size: 15 residues. V trimming: 4 bases; J trimming: 10 bases; junction bases outside the gene matches: 13. Germline assignment: CDR1 MDHEN and CDR2 SYDVKM. The CDR3 bases are TGTGCCAGCAGTTGGGAACGACAGGGACCGGACCCCCAGCATTTT. Translating it yields CASSWERQGPDPQHF.